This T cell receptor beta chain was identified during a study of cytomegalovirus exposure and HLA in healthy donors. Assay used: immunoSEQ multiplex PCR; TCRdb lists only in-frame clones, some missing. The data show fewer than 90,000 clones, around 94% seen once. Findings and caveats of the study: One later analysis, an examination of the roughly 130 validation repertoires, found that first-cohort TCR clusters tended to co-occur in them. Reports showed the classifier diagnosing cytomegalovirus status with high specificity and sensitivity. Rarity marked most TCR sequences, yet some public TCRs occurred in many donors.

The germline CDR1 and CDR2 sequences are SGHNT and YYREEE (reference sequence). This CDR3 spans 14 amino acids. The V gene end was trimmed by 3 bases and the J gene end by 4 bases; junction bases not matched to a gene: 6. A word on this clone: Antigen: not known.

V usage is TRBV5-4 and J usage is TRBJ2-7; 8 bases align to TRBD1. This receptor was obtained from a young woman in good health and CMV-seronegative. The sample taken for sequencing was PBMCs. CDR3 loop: CASSSDRGPYEQYF. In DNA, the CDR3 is TGTGCCAGCAGCTCCGACAGGGGTCCGTACGAGCAGTACTTC.